This T cell receptor (beta chain) was retrieved from a study of esophageal squamous cell carcinoma under preoperative chemotherapy. Findings and caveats of the study: After chemotherapy, TCR diversity rose significantly in peripheral T cells but not in tumor-infiltrating lymphocytes. After treatment, tumor-infiltrating lymphocytes seemed to come partly from incoming peripheral T cells, not only local changes.

This CDR3 region has 13 residues. Germline CDR1 and CDR2: LGHNT and FRNRAP. The junction had 10 bases not matched to a gene; V was cut back by 4 bases and J by 13 bases. MiXCR was run by TCRdb on the PCR reads, yielding one entry per CDR3 protein. Among about 18,000 distinct CDR3 sequences listed, roughly 50% were seen once. Time point of the sample: after preoperative PTX-NDP chemotherapy. Patients received paclitaxel-nedaplatin as preoperative chemotherapy before surgery. Details on this clonotype: Its matching antigen is unknown. This could be a read error, since a much larger clone is one nucleotide away.

The chain employs TRBV12-5 and TRBJ2-1; 7 nucleotides align to TRBD2. This receptor was taken from a human donor with esophageal squamous cell carcinoma. The donor label of this sample is uncertain. Sampling was conducted from a patient given preoperative chemotherapy. This chain's CDR3 is CASGSSGTETQFF. Written as DNA, the CDR3 is TGTGCTAGTGGTTCTAGCGGCACAGAGACCCAGTTCTTC.